This TCR beta chain comes out of a study of cytomegalovirus exposure and HLA in healthy donors. Study in general: From donors who were HLA-typed, an early data release held 81 million or so unique TCRs.

Germline CDR1 reads MDHEN; CDR2 reads SYDVKM. The V segment lost 4 bases and the J segment 2 bases; nucleotides outside the gene matches: 12. The CDR3 has 17 residues. The PCR had 60 Vbeta and 13 Jbeta primers. Assay used: immunoSEQ multiplex PCR; TCRdb lists only in-frame clones, some missing. This sample has about 130,000 clones, with 75% to 90% found just once. In the case of this clone: Its antigen remains unknown.

Whole-study results and caveats: The authors confirmed in vitro that a few CMV-associated chains were specific for CMV antigens. Presence/absence analyses supposed approximately even sequencing depth among donors.

This TCR derives from a woman between 40 and 55 years old in good health and CMV-seronegative. Sequenced: PBMCs. The gene calls are TRBV28 and TRBJ2-3; 7 bases are a match to TRBD2. CDR3 nucleotide sequence: TGTGCCAGCAGTTACCCCTCTAGCGGAGGAGACACAGATACGCAGTATTTT. Translation gives CASSYPSSGGDTDTQYF.